The text below deals with one T cell receptor beta chain. Its antigen remains unknown. This sample is part of a study of OX40 agonist ivuxolimab in advanced cancers. On the study more broadly: Patients were treated with ivuxolimab, an agonistic anti-OX40 (CD134) antibody. Partial responses were observed in three patients, of whom one had hepatocellular carcinoma and two had cutaneous melanoma. Subjects had a mean age of approximately 60 years, with a range of roughly 20 to 79; approximately 83% were male.

Study-wide points: Antigens targeted by the expanded peripheral T cells were not determined.

Generated by immunoSEQ multiplex PCR, the TCRdb table keeps only in-frame clones and is missing some. The sample records around 84,000 clones, 92% being singletons. This clonotype was obtained from an adult with an advanced solid tumor such as melanoma, head and neck, liver or kidney cancer. The material sequenced was CD4+ or CD8+ T cells sorted from blood, taken in a trial of the OX40 agonist ivuxolimab.

The CDR3 nucleotides are TGTGCCAGCAGTTCTAGGACAGGGGGCCAGGGAGCTTTCTTT. It yields the protein CASSSRTGGQGAFF. The rearrangement links TRBV25-1 to TRBJ1-1; 11 bases map to TRBD1. Germline CDR1 reads MGHDK; CDR2 reads SYGVNS. The CDR3 consists of 14 residues. The ends lost 5 bases at V and 10 bases at J; junction bases unmatched: 9.